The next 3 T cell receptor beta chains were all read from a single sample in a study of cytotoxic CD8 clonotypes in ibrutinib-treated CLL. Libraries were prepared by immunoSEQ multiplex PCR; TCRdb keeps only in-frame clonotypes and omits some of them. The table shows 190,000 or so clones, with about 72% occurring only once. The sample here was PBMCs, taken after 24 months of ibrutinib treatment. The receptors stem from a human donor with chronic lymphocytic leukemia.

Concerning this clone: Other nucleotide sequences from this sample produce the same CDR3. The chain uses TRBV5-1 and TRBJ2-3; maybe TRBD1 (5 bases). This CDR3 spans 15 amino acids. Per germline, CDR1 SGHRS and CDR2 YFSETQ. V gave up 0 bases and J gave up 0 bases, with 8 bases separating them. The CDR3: CASSLVPGSTDTQYF. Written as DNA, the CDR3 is TGCGCCAGCAGCTTGGTTCCAGGGAGCACAGATACGCAGTATTTT. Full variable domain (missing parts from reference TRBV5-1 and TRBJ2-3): KAGVTQTPRYLIKTRGQQVTLSCSPISGHRSVSWYQQTPGQGLQFLFEYFSETQRNKGNFPGRFSGRQFSNSRSEMNVSTLELGDSALYLCASSLVPGSTDTQYFGPGTRLTVL.

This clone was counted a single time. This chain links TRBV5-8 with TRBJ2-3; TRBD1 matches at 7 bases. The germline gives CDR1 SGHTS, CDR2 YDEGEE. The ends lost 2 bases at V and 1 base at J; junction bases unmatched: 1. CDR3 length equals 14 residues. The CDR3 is CASSFTGGTDTQYF. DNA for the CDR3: TGTGCCAGCAGCTTTACAGGGGGCACAGATACGCAGTATTTT.

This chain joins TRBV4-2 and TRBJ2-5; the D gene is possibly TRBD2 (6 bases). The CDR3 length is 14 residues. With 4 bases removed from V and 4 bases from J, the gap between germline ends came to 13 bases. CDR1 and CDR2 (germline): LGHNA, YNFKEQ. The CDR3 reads CASSRRGSGETQYF. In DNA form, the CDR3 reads TGTGCCAGCAGCCGCCGAGGTAGCGGAGAGACCCAGTACTTC.